This TCR beta chain comes out of a study of cytomegalovirus exposure and HLA in healthy donors. Study details: Prior work identified 95 million to 120 million unique TCR beta sequences in some 180 million T cells. Findings and caveats of the study: Some segments of the V type, notably TRBV6-2 and TRBV6-3, were excluded as indistinguishable. A later analysis reported that several of the most significant clusters appeared to be linked to common viral pathogens, among them Epstein-Barr virus. Cytomegalovirus status was reportedly diagnosed by the classifier with high specificity and sensitivity.

Germline values: CDR1 KGHSH, CDR2 LQKENI. CDR3 length equals 13 residues. Trimming left V 4 bases short and J 1 base short, with 7 bases between. As concerns this clone: The antigen is not known.

The study ran its PCR with 60 Vbeta and 13 Jbeta primers. Profiled with immunoSEQ multiplex PCR; TCRdb holds only in-frame clones, not every one. The table records 170,000 or so clones, around three quarters of them present only once. This chain links TRBV18 with TRBJ1-1, with D maybe TRBD1 (5 bases). The sequenced sample consisted of PBMCs. The receptor's source is a woman aged 40 to 49 in good health and CMV-seronegative. CDR3 nucleotides: TGTGCCAGCTCACTACAGGAGAACACTGAAGCTTTCTTT. Protein sequence: CASSLQENTEAFF.